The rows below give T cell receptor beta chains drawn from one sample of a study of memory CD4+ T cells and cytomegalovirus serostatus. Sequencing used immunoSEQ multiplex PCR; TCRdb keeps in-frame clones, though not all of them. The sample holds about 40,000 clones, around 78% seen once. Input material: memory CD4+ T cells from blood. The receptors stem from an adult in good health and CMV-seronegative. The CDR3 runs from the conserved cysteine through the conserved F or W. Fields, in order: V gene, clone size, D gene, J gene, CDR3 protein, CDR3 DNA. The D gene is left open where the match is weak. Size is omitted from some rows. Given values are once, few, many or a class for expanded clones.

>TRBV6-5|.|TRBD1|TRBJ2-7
CASSYSPDRVEQYF
TGTGCCAGCAGTTACTCCCCGGACAGGGTGGAGCAGTACTTC
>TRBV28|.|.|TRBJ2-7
CASSSPGLSTYEQHF
TGTGCCAGCAGTTCCCCGGGACTGAGTACCTACGAGCAGCACTTC
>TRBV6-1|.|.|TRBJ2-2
CASSPYSNTGELFF
TGTGCCAGCAGTCCATACTCGAACACCGGGGAGCTGTTTTTT
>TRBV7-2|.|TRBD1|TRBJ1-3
CASSSDRGTGNTIYF
TGTGCCAGCAGCTCCGACAGGGGAACTGGAAACACCATATATTTT
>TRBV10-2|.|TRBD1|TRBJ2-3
CATGQGTDTQYF
TGCGCCACCGGACAGGGAACAGATACGCAGTATTTT
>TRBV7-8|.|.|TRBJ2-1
CASSGSTRGGEQFF
TGTGCCAGCAGCGGGTCGACTAGGGGGGGTGAGCAGTTCTTC
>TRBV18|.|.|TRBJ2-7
CASSTIGGEQYF
TGTGCCAGCTCAACAATCGGGGGCGAGCAGTACTTC
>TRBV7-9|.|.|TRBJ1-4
CASSYVRGPTNEKLFF
TGTGCCAGCAGCTACGTTAGGGGCCCAACTAATGAAAAACTGTTTTTT
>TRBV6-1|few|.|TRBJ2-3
CASSEQSGSTDTQYF
TGTGCCAGCAGTGAACAGAGCGGAAGCACAGATACGCAGTATTTT
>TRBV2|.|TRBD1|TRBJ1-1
CASSAGQGRAEAFF
TGTGCCAGCAGTGCCGGACAGGGTAGGGCTGAAGCTTTCTTT
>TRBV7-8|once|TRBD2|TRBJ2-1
CASSPPGLAGRGEQFF
TGTGCCAGCAGCCCTCCGGGACTAGCGGGCCGGGGGGAGCAGTTCTTC
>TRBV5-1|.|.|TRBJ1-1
CASSEGWNTEAFF
TGCGCCAGCAGCGAGGGTTGGAACACTGAAGCTTTCTTT
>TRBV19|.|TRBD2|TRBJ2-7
CASSIGDASGDSYEQYF
TGTGCCAGTAGTATCGGGGATGCTAGCGGGGACTCCTACGAGCAGTACTTC
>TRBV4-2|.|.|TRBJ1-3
CASSQEWGSGNTIYF
TGTGCCAGCAGCCAAGAATGGGGCTCTGGAAACACCATATATTTT
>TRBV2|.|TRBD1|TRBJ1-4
CASRDRGLKNEKLFF
TGTGCCAGCAGGGACAGGGGGTTGAAAAATGAAAAACTGTTTTTT
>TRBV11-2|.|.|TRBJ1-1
CASSSGVRNTEAFF
TGTGCCAGCAGCTCCGGCGTTAGGAACACTGAAGCTTTCTTT
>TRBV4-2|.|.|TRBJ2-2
CASSQDILSTGELFF
TGTGCCAGCAGCCAAGATATTTTGAGCACCGGGGAGCTGTTTTTT
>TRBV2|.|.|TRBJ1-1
CASTEEAGLTEAFF
TGTGCCAGCACCGAGGAGGCAGGGCTCACTGAAGCTTTCTTT
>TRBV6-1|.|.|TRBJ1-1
CASSQVSRVEAFF
TGTGCCAGCAGTCAAGTGAGTCGGGTCGAAGCTTTCTTT
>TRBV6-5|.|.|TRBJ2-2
CASSPLQKTGELFF
TGTGCCAGCAGCCCCCTTCAGAAGACCGGGGAGCTGTTTTTT
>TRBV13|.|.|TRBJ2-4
CASSGVENRNIQYF
TGTGCCAGCAGCGGGGTGGAAAACAGAAACATTCAGTACTTC
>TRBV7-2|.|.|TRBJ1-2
CASSLAQAPGHLF
TGTGCCAGCAGCTTAGCCCAAGCCCCGGGACATCTCTTC
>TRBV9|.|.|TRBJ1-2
CASSAPSRAGGYTF
TGTGCCAGCAGCGCCCCGAGCAGGGCGGGTGGCTACACCTTC
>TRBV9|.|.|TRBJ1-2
CASSVGQPPYGYTF
TGTGCCAGCAGCGTAGGTCAGCCCCCTTATGGCTACACCTTC
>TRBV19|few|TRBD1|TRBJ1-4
CASRDRTNEKLFF
TGTGCCAGTCGGGACAGGACTAATGAAAAACTGTTTTTT
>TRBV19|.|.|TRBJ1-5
CASSISAGIAQHF
TGTGCCAGTAGTATATCGGCAGGGATTGCCCAGCATTTT
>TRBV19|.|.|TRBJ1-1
CASSIGAGKGFRTEAFF
TGTGCCAGTAGTATAGGGGCAGGGAAAGGGTTCCGCACTGAAGCTTTCTTT
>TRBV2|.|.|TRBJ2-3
CASSARLGTDTQYF
TGTGCCAGCAGCGCCCGTCTTGGCACAGATACGCAGTATTTT
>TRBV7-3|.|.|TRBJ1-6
CASSLRPRGSGSERSPLHF
TGTGCCAGCAGCTTAAGGCCTAGGGGATCAGGGTCAGAGAGATCACCCCTCCACTTT
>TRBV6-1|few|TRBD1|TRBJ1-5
CASTDGAGGVQPQHF
TGTGCCAGCACTGACGGGGCAGGGGGCGTTCAGCCCCAGCATTTT
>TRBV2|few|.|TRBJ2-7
CASRERVSYEQYF
TGTGCCAGCAGGGAAAGGGTCTCCTACGAGCAGTACTTC
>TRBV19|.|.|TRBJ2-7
CASSLTGSRYEQYF
TGTGCCAGTAGTCTGACAGGTAGTCGCTACGAGCAGTACTTC
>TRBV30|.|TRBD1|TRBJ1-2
CAWSARTGPNYGYTF
TGTGCCTGGAGTGCACGGACAGGTCCTAACTATGGCTACACCTTC
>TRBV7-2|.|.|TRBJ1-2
CASSPSPDYGYTF
TGTGCCAGCAGTCCTTCACCAGACTATGGCTACACCTTC
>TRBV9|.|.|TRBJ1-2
CASSVGGTSYGYTF
TGTGCCAGCAGCGTAGGGGGGACAAGCTATGGCTACACCTTC
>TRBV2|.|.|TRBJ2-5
CASSEWDHQETQYF
TGTGCCAGCAGTGAATGGGACCACCAAGAGACCCAGTACTTC
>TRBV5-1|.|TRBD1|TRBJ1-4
CASRPGTGGAGMINEKLFF
TGCGCCAGCAGGCCCGGGACAGGGGGCGCGGGCATGATTAATGAAAAACTGTTTTTT
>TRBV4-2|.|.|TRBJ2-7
CASSQVQESTYEQYF
TGTGCCAGCAGCCAAGTTCAGGAATCGACCTACGAGCAGTACTTC
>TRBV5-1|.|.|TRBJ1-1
CASSLEWMNTEAFF
TGCGCCAGCAGCTTGGAATGGATGAACACTGAAGCTTTCTTT
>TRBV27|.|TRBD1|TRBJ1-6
CASSFRDSNSPLHF
TGTGCCAGCAGTTTTCGGGACAGTAATTCACCCCTCCACTTT